These 17 T cell receptor beta chains came from one sample sequenced in a study of shared clonotypes between healthy human individuals. Assay: immunoSEQ multiplex PCR; the TCRdb copy retains only in-frame clones and omits some. The sample includes approximately 460,000 clones, 60% to 80% of them seen just once. Sequencing was carried out using PBMCs. The receptor set was obtained from a woman in her thirties or forties in good health. Some clones in this sample may be carry-over from other donors' samples.

The chain couples TRBV4-1 to TRBJ2-7; D is unclear. V was shortened by 1 base and J by 0 bases, with 7 bases between the two germline ends. The CDR3 is made up of 14 amino acids. Germline lookup yields CDR1 MGHRA and CDR2 YSYEKL. CDR3 DNA: TGCGCCAGCAGCCAAGTTCCCATCTCCTACGAGCAGTACTTC. Translation: CASSQVPISYEQYF.

The genes are TRBV6-1 and TRBJ1-5; a possible D gene is TRBD1 (5 bases). V dropped 8 bases and J dropped 1 base, with 15 bases sitting between them. Germline V lookup: CDR1 MNHNS, CDR2 SASEGT. The CDR3 has 15 amino acids. This CDR3 is CASVNVWGSNQPQHF. The CDR3 DNA sequence: TGTGCCAGCGTCAATGTATGGGGGAGCAATCAGCCCCAGCATTTT.

The genes are TRBV18 and TRBJ1-2; D may be TRBD1 (5 bases). Germline CDR1 reads KGHSH; CDR2 reads LQKENI. There are 14 residues in the CDR3. V dropped 3 bases and J dropped 1 base, with 9 bases sitting between them. CDR3 in amino acids: CASSPAQVNYGYTF. The CDR3, as DNA: TGTGCCAGCTCACCCGCACAGGTTAACTATGGCTACACCTTC.

The V call is TRBV28, the J call TRBJ2-1; D is unresolved. This CDR3 has 17 residues. CDR1 is MDHEN, CDR2 SYDVKM, per germline. The V gene lost 8 bases and the J gene lost 0 bases, with 20 bases spanning the gap. This CDR3 is CASHAYWRTSSYNEQFF. The CDR3 nucleotides read TGTGCCAGCCACGCGTATTGGCGAACGAGCTCCTACAATGAGCAGTTCTTC.

This clone was counted between two and nine times. V usage is TRBV28 and J usage is TRBJ1-5; D call uncertain. V was pared by 1 base and J by 3 bases, with 13 bases between. The CDR3 spans 16 residues. CDR1 MDHEN and CDR2 SYDVKM come from the germline V gene. The chain's CDR3 is CASSLFAPRDNQPQHF. As DNA, the CDR3 is TGTGCCAGCAGTTTATTTGCACCGAGGGACAATCAGCCCCAGCATTTT.

V and J are TRBV6-6 and TRBJ2-2; TRBD2 might be the D (5 bases). The length of the CDR3 is 15 residues. Germline lookup yields CDR1 MNHNY and CDR2 SVGAGI (reference sequence). V lost 2 bases to trimming and J lost 6 bases, with 13 bases between them. CDR3 DNA sequence: TGTGCCAGCAGTTACGTCGGGATGAGGGCCGGGGAGCTGTTTTTT. Residues: CASSYVGMRAGELFF.

The rearrangement uses TRBV6-1 and TRBJ2-7, with D uncertain. The V and J ends lost 2 bases and 0 bases respectively, with 8 bases between them. In germline, CDR1 is MNHNS, CDR2 SASEGT. The CDR3 runs to 14 residues. The CDR3 loop is CASSEFRDSYEQYF. The CDR3 nucleotides are TGTGCCAGCAGTGAATTTAGGGACTCCTACGAGCAGTACTTC.

As for this clone: A far larger clone is just one base off, so this is likely a read error. The CDR3 carries no conserved terminal phenylalanine or tryptophan, so it likely arises from a read error. The DNA of the CDR3 is TGTGCCAGCAGTGACTCGGCAGTGAACACCGGGGAGCTGTTTTCT. The encoded protein is CASSDSAVNTGELFS. J is TRBJ2-2 and V is TRBV6-4, with D hard to call. The V and J ends lost 0 bases and 1 base respectively, with 6 bases between them. The V gene's germline CDR1 is MRHNA and CDR2 SNTAGT. This CDR3 region has 15 residues.

Concerning this clone itself: This may be a read error, as it is one base from a much larger clone. Other DNA sequences in the same sample also yield this CDR3. The rearrangement joins TRBV7-2 to TRBJ2-5, with D possibly being TRBD1 or TRBD2 (5 bases each). CDR1 is SGHTA, CDR2 FQGNSA, per germline. The V end lost 5 bases, the J end lost 5 bases, and 21 bases lay between the germline ends. The CDR3 loop spans 16 amino acids. The CDR3 here is CASSPQGSGSWETQYF. CDR3 DNA sequence: TGTGCCAGCAGCCCCCAGGGCTCGGGGAGCTGGGAGACCCAGTACTTC.

The chain is built from TRBV5-4 and TRBJ2-7; D perhaps matches TRBD2 (5 bases). This CDR3 is 14 amino acids long. The V and J ends lost 4 bases and 2 bases respectively, with 13 bases between them. Per the germline V gene, CDR1 is SGHNT and CDR2 is YYREEE (reference sequence). CDR3: CASSLSADAYEQYF. CDR3 coding DNA: TGTGCCAGCAGCCTTAGCGCAGACGCCTACGAGCAGTACTTC.

As to this clone: The junction shows a germline mismatch at one end, possibly a read error. The chain is built from TRBV7-7 and TRBJ1-5; D is uncertain. There are 13 residues in the CDR3. Per germline, CDR1 SSHAT and CDR2 FNYEAQ (reference sequence). The CDR3 protein is CASSLDYNQPQHF. The CDR3 coding sequence is TGTGCTAGCAGCTTAGACTACAATCAGCCCCAGCATTTT.

Regarding this clone: A far larger clone differs by one base, so this is likely a read error. In this CDR3 the conserved last residue, phenylalanine or tryptophan, is missing, so a read error is likely. V and J are TRBV14 and TRBJ2-2; D unclear. Germline V gene data show CDR1 as SGHDN and CDR2 as FVKESK. V was pared by 2 bases and J by 7 bases, with 11 bases between. The CDR3 is 14 amino acids. As DNA, the CDR3 is TGTGCCAGCAGCCAAACGCCCGGTGTCGGGGAGCTGTTTCTT. Its translation: CASSQTPGVGELFL.

V gene TRBV28 combines with J gene TRBJ1-1; D unresolved. The V gene's germline CDR1 is MDHEN and CDR2 SYDVKM. V was pared by 7 bases and J by 3 bases, with 12 bases between. The CDR3 extends over 13 amino acids. Here the CDR3 DNA reads TGTGCCAGCACCCCGTCGAGGGACACTGAAGCTTTCTTT. It encodes CASTPSRDTEAFF.

The sample holds one count of this clone. A far larger clone is just one base off, so this is likely a read error. Other DNA sequences in this specimen translate into the identical CDR3. V gene TRBV28 combines with J gene TRBJ1-5, with D maybe TRBD1 (5 bases). The V and J ends lost 6 bases and 7 bases respectively, with 16 bases between them. Germline V gives CDR1 MDHEN, CDR2 SYDVKM. The CDR3 consists of 14 residues. The CDR3 bases are TGTGCCAGCAGCAAGGATGGGTCAGGGCAGCCCCAGCATTTT. Protein product: CASSKDGSGQPQHF.

The V gene is TRBV19, the J gene TRBJ2-7, with a tentative D call TRBD1 (6 bases). V dropped 2 bases and J dropped 3 bases, with 8 bases sitting between them. The germline V gene has CDR1 LNHDA and CDR2 SQIVND (reference sequence). This CDR3 comprises 13 residues. The CDR3 sequence: CASSIQGNYEQYF. CDR3 bases: TGTGCCAGTAGTATACAGGGGAACTACGAGCAGTACTTC.

Comment on this clone: This CDR3 is also generated by other DNA sequences in the sample. This chain joins TRBV15 and TRBJ2-3; 7 bases align to TRBD2. Germline trimming cut 0 bases from V and 1 base from J; bases unmatched to any gene: 1. This CDR3 spans 15 amino acids. The germline V gene has CDR1 LNHNV and CDR2 YYDKDF (reference sequence). The CDR3 nucleotides read TGTGCCACCAGCAGAGATCTAGCGGGCACAGATACGCAGTATTTT. Amino acid sequence: CATSRDLAGTDTQYF.

The count of this clone is one. This rearrangement joins TRBV30 to TRBJ2-5; TRBD2 matches at 12 bases. J was trimmed by 4 bases and V by 4 bases; bases with no gene match: 4. Germline CDR1 reads GTSNPN; CDR2 reads SVGIG (reference sequence). The CDR3 length is 14 residues. This chain's CDR3 is CAWTPGLAGETQYF. The CDR3 DNA reads as TGTGCCTGGACACCGGGACTAGCGGGAGAGACCCAGTACTTC. The variable domain in full, with the rest retrieved from reference TRBV30 and TRBJ2-5, is SQTIHQWPATLVQPVGSPLSLECTVEGTSNPNLYWYRQAAGRGLQLLFYSVGIGQISSEVPQNLSASRPQDRQFILSSKKLLLSDSGFYLCAWTPGLAGETQYFGPGTRLLVL.